This is a list of T cell receptor beta chains from one sample in a study of blood T cell repertoires in COVID-19. Sequenced by immunoSEQ multiplex PCR; TCRdb stores in-frame clones only, minus some. The sample gives 90,000 to 110,000 clones, 75% to 90% of which show up once; around 1.2% is in the top ten. Material: peripheral blood. The receptors were gathered from a human donor in a cohort sampled during active COVID-19. Both conserved end residues are part of each CDR3. The D gene is left open where the match is weak. Clone size is given for some rows only: seen once, a few or many times, or a class if the clone is expanded.

TRBD2 TRBJ2-3 TRBV5-1 once TGCGCCAGCAGCTTGGTGGCGGGGGGCAACACAGATACGCAGTATTTT CASSLVAGGNTDTQYF
TRBD2 TRBJ2-7 TRBV28 - TGTGCCAGCAGTCCAACGGGACTAGTAGTCTACGAGCAGTACTTC CASSPTGLVVYEQYF
- TRBJ2-2 TRBV24-1 - TGTGCCACCAGGCAAGCGACGAACACCGGGGAGCTGTTTTTT CATRQATNTGELFF
- TRBJ1-1 TRBV6-5 - TGTGCCAGCAGTCGCAGGGGCCCGGTATTCGAAGCTTTCTTT CASSRRGPVFEAFF
- TRBJ1-6 TRBV9 - TGTGCCAGCAGCGTCAATAATTCACCCCTCCACTTT CASSVNNSPLHF
TRBD1 TRBJ1-1 TRBV27 - TGTGCCAGCAGTCCCCGACAGGGCCGAATGAACACTGAAGCTTTCTTT CASSPRQGRMNTEAFF
TRBD2 TRBJ2-3 TRBV5-6 - TGTGCCAGCAGCTGGCGGGGGGGCAAATATGCGAGCACAGATACGCAGTATTTT CASSWRGGKYASTDTQYF
- TRBJ2-2 TRBV5-4 - TGTGCCAGCAGCCGGGCAGGGGTGGACACCGGGGAGCTGTTTTTT CASSRAGVDTGELFF
- TRBJ1-1 TRBV2 - TGTGCCAGCAGTGAAGCGCTTGGGGGGGGGAACACTGAAGCTTTCTTT CASSEALGGGNTEAFF
- TRBJ1-6 TRBV7-3 - TGTGCCAGCAGCTCCCAGGGAACCGATTCACCCCTCCACTTT CASSSQGTDSPLHF
- TRBJ2-1 TRBV11-3 - TGTGCCAGCAGCGCCCGACTAGGCAATGAGCAGTTCTTC CASSARLGNEQFF
- TRBJ1-1 TRBV11-2 - TGTGCCAGCAGCAAAACAGGCTCCACTGAAGCTTTCTTT CASSKTGSTEAFF
- TRBJ1-2 TRBV7-2 - TGTGCCAGCAGGCAGAAAGACGGAGGCTATGGCTACACCTTC CASRQKDGGYGYTF
TRBD2 TRBJ2-7 TRBV6-2/TRBV6-3 - TGTGCCAGCAGTCGGACTAGCGGGAGAGGGTACGAGCAGTACTTC CASSRTSGRGYEQYF
TRBD2 TRBJ2-2 TRBV7-9 once TGTGCCAGCAGCTTACTCGGGGGGAGCAGTGGCGGGGAGCTGTTTTTT CASSLLGGSSGGELFF
TRBD1 TRBJ2-1 TRBV6-6 - TGTGCCAGCAGTTATAAGGGACAGCTTACTAATGAGCAGTTCTTC CASSYKGQLTNEQFF
- TRBJ1-1 TRBV19 - TGTGCCAGTAGTATCCTCTCGGGGACTGAAGCTTTCTTT CASSILSGTEAFF
TRBD1 TRBJ2-2 TRBV15 - TGTGCCACCAGCGGGCCTCCCGGGACAGGGGGCGAGAACACCGGGGAGCTGTTTTTT CATSGPPGTGGENTGELFF
TRBD2 TRBJ2-3 TRBV23-1 - TGCGCCAGCAGTCGCCACGGGACTAGCGGAGGTAACACAGATACGCAGTATTTT CASSRHGTSGGNTDTQYF
- TRBJ2-7 TRBV11-1 - TGTGCCAGCTCATTAACCTCCAGGGGCTTCTCCTACGAGCAGTACTTC CASSLTSRGFSYEQYF
- TRBJ1-1 TRBV7-8 - TGTGCCAGCAGCTTAGAACAGGGATTCGTCACTGAAGCTTTCTTT CASSLEQGFVTEAFF
TRBD2 TRBJ2-1 TRBV24-1 - TGTGCCACTAATATCCCGGGGCTAGCGGGAGAGGTTGGGAAGGGTGAGCAGTTCTTC CATNIPGLAGEVGKGEQFF
TRBD1 TRBJ1-2 TRBV27 - TGTGCCAGCAGTTCCGGGACAGGGAAAAAAGGTGACTATGGCTACACCTTC CASSSGTGKKGDYGYTF
TRBD2 TRBJ2-1 TRBV4-2 - TGTGCCAGCAGCCCAGAGGGACTCGGGGGGGGATCCAATGAGCAGTTCTTC CASSPEGLGGGSNEQFF
- TRBJ1-2 TRBV2 - TGTGCCAGCAGTGAACAGGGGCCCAACGTGGGCTATGGCTACACCTTC CASSEQGPNVGYGYTF
- TRBJ2-1 TRBV20-1 - TGCAGTGCTAGTTTGGCTCGCTCCTACAATGAGCAGTTCTTC CSASLARSYNEQFF
- TRBJ2-7 TRBV15 - TGTGCCACCAGCATCACAGGAAATAATTACTACGAGCAGTACTTC CATSITGNNYYEQYF
TRBD2 TRBJ2-3 TRBV30 - TGTGCCTGTACATTAGCGGGAGTGGAAGCAGATACGCAGTATTTT CACTLAGVEADTQYF
TRBD1 TRBJ1-6 TRBV3-1/TRBV3-2 - TGTGCCAGCAGCCAAGAGAGCAGGGGGACCTATAATTCACCCCTCCACTTT CASSQESRGTYNSPLHF
- TRBJ1-2 TRBV10-3 - TGTGCCATCAGTGCGGGGGAAGGCTACACCTTC CAISAGEGYTF
TRBD2 TRBJ2-2 TRBV4-1 - TGCGCCAGCAGCCAAGATCGGGGGGGCTTCGGGGAGCTGTTTTTT CASSQDRGGFGELFF
- TRBJ1-2 TRBV10-3 - TGTGCCACCGATAATGGGAGGATATATGGCTACACCTTC CATDNGRIYGYTF
TRBD1 TRBJ1-1 TRBV6-6 once TGTGCCAGCAGTCAATTATCCGGGACAGGGGTAGAAGCTTTCTTT CASSQLSGTGVEAFF
- TRBJ2-5 TRBV5-4 - TGTGCCAGCAGCCTCCGGACCAGAGGGGAGACCCAGTACTTC CASSLRTRGETQYF
- TRBJ2-7 TRBV11-2 - TGTGCCAGCAGCTTCTACCAGGGGAGCGGCGAGCAGTACTTC CASSFYQGSGEQYF
- TRBJ2-5 TRBV4-1 - TGCGCCAGCAGCCAATTCGGCGGGGAGACCCAGTACTTC CASSQFGGETQYF
TRBD2 TRBJ2-3 TRBV5-1 - TGCGCCAGCAGCTTGGAGCTAGCGGGGCCCACAGATACGCAGTATTTT CASSLELAGPTDTQYF
- TRBJ1-2 TRBV11-3 - TGTGCCAGCAGCAAGGTCAGGGAATATGGCTACACCTTC CASSKVREYGYTF
- TRBJ1-3 TRBV19 - TGTGCCAGTAGAGGGGCCTCTGGAAACACCATATATTTT CASRGASGNTIYF
TRBD1 TRBJ2-7 TRBV6-5 - TGTGCCAGCAGTTACGTCCCGGGACAGCCCTCCTACGAGCAGTACTTC CASSYVPGQPSYEQYF
TRBD1 TRBJ1-1 TRBV2 - TGTGCCAGCACCCGACAGGGATCTGAAGCTTTCTTT CASTRQGSEAFF
- TRBJ2-7 TRBV18 - TGTGCCAGCTCCTCCTCAGATTACGAGCAGTACTTC CASSSSDYEQYF
TRBD2 TRBJ2-6 TRBV24-1 - TGTGCCACCAGGGGCGGGAGCTCTGGGGCCAACGTCCTGACTTTC CATRGGSSGANVLTF
TRBD2 TRBJ2-1 TRBV10-3 - TGTGCCTCAGGAAGCGGGAGGCCCTCGAATGAGCAGTTCTTC CASGSGRPSNEQFF
TRBD2 TRBJ2-5 TRBV6-5 - TGTGCCAGCAGTTACGGGACGCCGGGGAGGGTAGAGACCCAGTACTTC CASSYGTPGRVETQYF
TRBD2 TRBJ2-7 TRBV19 - TGTGCCAGTAGTAAGGAAGGCCTAGCGGAGTCCTACGAGCAGTACTTC CASSKEGLAESYEQYF
- TRBJ2-6 TRBV11-2 - TGTGCCAGCAGCCCACAGGGAATTCGCGGGGCCAACGTCCTGACTTTC CASSPQGIRGANVLTF
TRBD1 TRBJ2-5 TRBV2 - TGTGCCAGCAGTGAAATGGGCAGGGGGTTTGAGACCCAGTACTTC CASSEMGRGFETQYF
- TRBJ1-5 TRBV28 - TGTGCCAGCAGTTTAACGCCCGGGGTTAGCAATCAGCCCCAGCATTTT CASSLTPGVSNQPQHF
- TRBJ1-4 TRBV19 - TGTGCCAGTAGTGTCTCCGGCGGCGTCAAACGTGAAAAACTGTTTTTT CASSVSGGVKREKLFF
- TRBJ2-5 TRBV5-1 once TGCGCCAGCAGCTTGGAATACGGTCAACGGGGGGAGACCCAGTACTTC CASSLEYGQRGETQYF
TRBD1 TRBJ2-5 TRBV5-1 - TGCGCCAGCAGCCTGCCGGGACAGGGGGAAGAGACCCAGTACTTC CASSLPGQGEETQYF
TRBD2 TRBJ2-2 TRBV9 - TGTGCCAGCAGCTTGGGGACTAGCGGTGACACCGGGGAGCTGTTTTTT CASSLGTSGDTGELFF
- TRBJ1-5 TRBV19 - TGTGCCAGTAGTAGACAGGGCAATCAGCCCCAGCATTTT CASSRQGNQPQHF
- TRBJ2-7 TRBV19 few TGTGCCAGTAGTCCAGGGGACGAGCAGTACTTC CASSPGDEQYF
- TRBJ2-5 TRBV5-1 - TGCGCCAGCAGCATTTACAGAGTACCCTGGGAGACCCAGTACTTC CASSIYRVPWETQYF
TRBD1 TRBJ1-2 TRBV6-6 - TGTGCCAGCAGCCGCCGCACCCGAGGGCTAGTGGTCGGGACAGGAGGGGATGGCTACACCTTC CASSRRTRGLVVGTGGDGYTF
- TRBJ1-3 TRBV19 - TGTGCCAGTAGACCTTCAGGGTCTGGAAACACCATATATTTT CASRPSGSGNTIYF
- TRBJ1-6 TRBV7-9 - TGTGCCAGCAGCCTAACGTCCTATAATTCACCCCTCCACTTT CASSLTSYNSPLHF
- TRBJ1-3 TRBV3-1/TRBV3-2 - TGTGCCAGCAGCCAAGATAGCGGGACGTCTGGAAACACCATATATTTT CASSQDSGTSGNTIYF